A selection of T cell receptor beta chains follows, all from one sample in a study of T cells in Graves' hyperthyroidism and ophthalmopathy. TCRdb analysed the multiplex PCR reads with MiXCR anew, one entry per CDR3 protein. Of more than 500,000 distinct CDR3 sequences listed, roughly 15% are singletons. The source material was blood. Every receptor here comes from a woman in her forties with Graves' ophthalmopathy. CDR3s include the opening cysteine and the closing phenylalanine or tryptophan. The D gene is left open where the match is weak. The size of a clone is reported for some rows only, either as once, few or many, or as a class for expanded clones.

clone_size j_call d_call v_call cdr3_nt cdr3_aa
many TRBJ2-7 TRBD2 TRBV12-3/TRBV12-4 TGTGCCAGTGCCGGGAGGAGGGACTACGAGCAGTACTTC CASAGRRDYEQYF
NA TRBJ2-2 TRBD2 TRBV6-2/TRBV6-3 TGTGCCAGCAGCTACGGGACTAGCTCCATCACCGGGGAGCTGTTTTTT CASSYGTSSITGELFF
NA TRBJ1-5 NA TRBV11-2 TGTGCCAGCAGCGTACAGGGAAAGGATCAGCCCCAGCATTTT CASSVQGKDQPQHF
NA TRBJ2-7 NA TRBV7-9 TGTGCCAGCAGCTTAGGGCGGGATCCGGGCTACGAGCAGTACTTC CASSLGRDPGYEQYF
many TRBJ2-7 TRBD2 TRBV3-1 TGTGCCAGCAGCCAAGACCGGGAGGAGTACTTC CASSQDREEYF
NA TRBJ2-5 TRBD2 TRBV29-1 TGCAGCGTTGTCCCCAGCGGGGGGCTCCAAGAGACCCAGTACTTC CSVVPSGGLQETQYF
few TRBJ2-7 TRBD2 TRBV5-6 TGTGCCAGCAGCTTTTTCCCCTCGGCTAGCGGTGCCTACGAGCAGTACTTC CASSFFPSASGAYEQYF
many TRBJ2-5 NA TRBV7-9 TGTGCCAGCAGCTTTTCAGAGCGGGAAGAGACCCAGTACTTC CASSFSEREETQYF
many TRBJ1-1 TRBD1 TRBV29-1 TGCAGCGCGGGACAGGGGTTCACTGAAGCTTTCTTT CSAGQGFTEAFF
NA TRBJ1-1 NA TRBV2 TGTGCCAGCAGTGAAATGGAAGATGAAGCTTTCTTT CASSEMEDEAFF
NA TRBJ1-1 TRBD1 TRBV6-1 TGTGCCAGCAGTGTGGGGGGACAGACAAACACTGAAGCTTTCTTT CASSVGGQTNTEAFF
many TRBJ1-2 NA TRBV6-5 TGTGCCAGCAGTTATGGGGATCGGTCCTATGGCTACACCTTC CASSYGDRSYGYTF
NA TRBJ2-7 TRBD2 TRBV14 TGTGCCAAGGGATCGGGACTAGACTACGAGCAGTACTTC CAKGSGLDYEQYF
many TRBJ1-2 NA TRBV12-3/TRBV12-4 TGTGCCAGCAGTTTAAACGGGGGGCTGGGCTATGGCTACACCTTC CASSLNGGLGYGYTF
few TRBJ1-2 NA TRBV7-9 TGTGCCAGCAGCCCAACAGGGTCTAGTGGCTATGGCTACACCTTC CASSPTGSSGYGYTF
NA TRBJ1-2 TRBD1 TRBV29-1 TGCAGCGTTGGGGGGGCGGGACAGAGCGTTAACTATGGCTACACCTTC CSVGGAGQSVNYGYTF
NA TRBJ1-6 TRBD1 TRBV20-1 TGCAGTGCTGACAGGGTTGTCGGTAATTCACCCCTCCACTTT CSADRVVGNSPLHF
few TRBJ1-1 NA TRBV20-1 TGCAGTGCTAGGTTACTGAACACTGAAGCTTTCTTT CSARLLNTEAFF
many TRBJ2-7 NA TRBV28 TGTGCCAGCAGTTTACGGGGGCCCTACGAGCAGTACTTC CASSLRGPYEQYF
NA TRBJ1-1 NA TRBV4-1 TGCGCCAGCAGCCAAGGATTATACCAGAACACTGAAGCTTTCTTT CASSQGLYQNTEAFF
many TRBJ2-7 NA TRBV12-3/TRBV12-4 TGTGCCAGCAGTTGGGCAGGCCTCGAGCAGTACTTC CASSWAGLEQYF
many TRBJ2-5 TRBD1 TRBV28 TGTGCCAGCAGGCGGACAGGGGGCTTGGAGACCCAGTACTTC CASRRTGGLETQYF
many TRBJ1-1 NA TRBV4-1 TGCGCCAGCAGCCAACGGGGCTTCGGTATGAACACTGAAGCTTTCTTT CASSQRGFGMNTEAFF
many TRBJ1-1 NA TRBV6-2/TRBV6-3 TGTGCCAGCAGTTACCTTCGTAAGGGGTTCATGAACACTGAAGCTTTCTTT CASSYLRKGFMNTEAFF
many TRBJ2-7 NA TRBV4-1 TGCGCCAGCAGCCAGACGGGACTTGGGTCCTACGAGCAGTACTTC CASSQTGLGSYEQYF
few TRBJ1-1 NA TRBV20-1 TGCAGTGCTAATACGTGGGGCAGGGCCCGGGAAGCTTTCTTT CSANTWGRAREAFF
many TRBJ2-4 TRBD2 TRBV12-3/TRBV12-4 TGTGCCAGCAGGGGGGGACTAGTTAACATTCAGTACTTC CASRGGLVNIQYF
many TRBJ2-1 TRBD1 TRBV20-1 TGCAGTGCCACGGACAGGGGGTCTAGCTCCTACAATGAGCAGTTCTTC CSATDRGSSSYNEQFF
NA TRBJ2-5 NA TRBV6-1 TGTGCCGGCAGTGAGGCCCTCTTGACAGGAGCAGAGACCCAGTACTTC CAGSEALLTGAETQYF
many TRBJ1-5 TRBD1 TRBV4-1 TGCGCCAGCAGCGAGCGAGGGACAGGCTTCAATCAGCCCCAGCATTTT CASSERGTGFNQPQHF
many TRBJ2-2 NA TRBV29-1 TGCAGCGTGATAGTTACGGGCACCGGGGAGCTGTTTTTT CSVIVTGTGELFF
many TRBJ2-5 TRBD2 TRBV6-2/TRBV6-3 TGTGCCAGCAGCCAAGGGGGGGCTAGCGGGAGTCGAGAGACCCAGTACTTC CASSQGGASGSRETQYF
many TRBJ2-7 NA TRBV6-5 NA CASSTSTGNIRYEQYF
few TRBJ2-2 TRBD1 TRBV20-1 TGCAGTGCTAGAGGGGACAGGTTCGCCGGGGAGCTGTTTTTT CSARGDRFAGELFF
many TRBJ1-5 TRBD1 TRBV6-1 TGTGCCAGCATCAAGACAGGGGAGTTCGCGAGCAATCAGCCCCAGCATTTT CASIKTGEFASNQPQHF
few TRBJ2-7 TRBD2 TRBV4-3 TGCGCCAGCAGCCAAGGGCGGTCTAGCGGGATGGGGGAGCGGTACTTC CASSQGRSSGMGERYF
many TRBJ1-1 NA TRBV28 TGTGCCAGCAGTTTCTATCGGGGGACTGAAGCTTTCTTT CASSFYRGTEAFF
many TRBJ1-2 TRBD1 TRBV28 TGTGCCAGCAGAGCCGGGACAGATTATGGCTACACCTTC CASRAGTDYGYTF
many TRBJ2-7 TRBD2 TRBV30 TGTGCCTGGAGTATAGCGGGAGTCCCAAGTTTAGCCTACGAGCAGTACTTC CAWSIAGVPSLAYEQYF
many TRBJ2-5 TRBD2 TRBV6-2/TRBV6-3 TGTGCCAGCAGTGACACTGGGGGGGGAGAGACCCAGTACTTC CASSDTGGGETQYF
once TRBJ2-5 TRBD2 TRBV6-2/TRBV6-3 TGTGCCAGCAGTCCCGGGACTAGCGGGAGGATTGGAGAGTCCCAGTACTTC CASSPGTSGRIGESQYF
few TRBJ2-7 TRBD2 TRBV18 TGTGCCAGCTCATCTGTAGCGGGGCCCTACGAGCAGTACTTC CASSSVAGPYEQYF
once TRBJ1-5 TRBD1 TRBV28 TGTGCCAGCAGTTTATACAGGGGGGCTTATAGCAATCAGCCCCAGCATTTT CASSLYRGAYSNQPQHF
NA TRBJ1-2 NA TRBV3-1 TGTGCCAGCAGCCAAGATCCCGTCAGGGCCACCTATGGCTACACCTTC CASSQDPVRATYGYTF
few TRBJ1-5 TRBD1 TRBV6-2/TRBV6-3 TGTGCCAGCAGTTACTCCCCGGACAGGGTCAATCAGCCCCAGCATTTT CASSYSPDRVNQPQHF
NA TRBJ2-5 TRBD2 TRBV24-1 TGTGCCACGTCGGGACTAGCGGGCCCCCAAGAGACCCAGTACTTC CATSGLAGPQETQYF
NA TRBJ2-2 TRBD2 TRBV20-1 TGCAGTGCCCGTGGACTAGCGGGAGCTCCCGGGGAGCTGTTTTTT CSARGLAGAPGELFF
many TRBJ1-5 TRBD1 TRBV20-1 TGCAGTGCCTACCTTGGACAGGGAAGTCTTAATCAGCCCCAGCATTTT CSAYLGQGSLNQPQHF
few TRBJ2-7 NA TRBV20-1 TGCAGTGCCCGTCGAAGCGACAGCTCCTACGAGCAGTACTTC CSARRSDSSYEQYF
NA TRBJ2-1 NA TRBV7-2 TGTGCCAGCAGCTTAGGGCATAAACGGGACTCAGCCGAGCAGTTCTTC CASSLGHKRDSAEQFF
many TRBJ2-5 TRBD2 TRBV7-8 TGTGCCAGCAGCCAGAGGACCAGCGGGAGATTGGAGACCCAGTACTTC CASSQRTSGRLETQYF
many TRBJ2-7 NA TRBV28 TGTGCCAGTGAAATGTCCTACGAGCAGTACTTC CASEMSYEQYF
NA TRBJ1-2 NA TRBV20-1 TGCAGTGCTACCAGGGGCCGCGGCTATGGCTACACCTTC CSATRGRGYGYTF
NA TRBJ2-7 TRBD1 TRBV6-5 TGTGCCAGCAGTTCGTTAGGACAGGGGGTCTACGAGCAGTACTTC CASSSLGQGVYEQYF
few TRBJ2-2 TRBD1 TRBV9 TGTGCCAGCAGCTCGGGGACAGAGGCGAACACCGGGGAGCTGTTTTTT CASSSGTEANTGELFF